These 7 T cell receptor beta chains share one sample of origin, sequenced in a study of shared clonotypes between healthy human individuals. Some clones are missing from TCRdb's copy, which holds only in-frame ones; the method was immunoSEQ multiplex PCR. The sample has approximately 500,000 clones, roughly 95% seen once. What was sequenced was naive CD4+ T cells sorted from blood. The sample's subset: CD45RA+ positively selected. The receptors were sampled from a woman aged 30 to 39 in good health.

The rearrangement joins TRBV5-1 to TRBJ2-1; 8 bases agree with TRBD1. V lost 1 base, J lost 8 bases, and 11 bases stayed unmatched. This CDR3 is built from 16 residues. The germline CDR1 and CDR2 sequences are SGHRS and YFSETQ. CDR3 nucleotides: TGCGCCAGCAGCTTGCAATGGACAGGGAAACGGGATGAGCAGTTCTTC. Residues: CASSLQWTGKRDEQFF. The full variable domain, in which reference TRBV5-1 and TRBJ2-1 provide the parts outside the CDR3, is KAGVTQTPRYLIKTRGQQVTLSCSPISGHRSVSWYQQTPGQGLQFLFEYFSETQRNKGNFPGRFSGRQFSNSRSEMNVSTLELGDSALYLCASSLQWTGKRDEQFFGPGTRLTVL.

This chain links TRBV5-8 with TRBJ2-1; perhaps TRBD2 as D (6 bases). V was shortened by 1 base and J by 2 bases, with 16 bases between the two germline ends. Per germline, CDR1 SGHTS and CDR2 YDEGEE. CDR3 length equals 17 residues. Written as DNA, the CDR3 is TGTGCCAGCAGCTTGTATGGTCTGGGGGAGGCCTACAATGAGCAGTTCTTC. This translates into CASSLYGLGEAYNEQFF.

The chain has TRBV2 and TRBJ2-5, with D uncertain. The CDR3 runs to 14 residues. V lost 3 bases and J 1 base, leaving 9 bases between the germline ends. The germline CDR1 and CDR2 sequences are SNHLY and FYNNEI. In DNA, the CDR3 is TGTGCCAGCAGTGATAAGGGAACCCAAGAGACCCAGTACTTC. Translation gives CASSDKGTQETQYF.

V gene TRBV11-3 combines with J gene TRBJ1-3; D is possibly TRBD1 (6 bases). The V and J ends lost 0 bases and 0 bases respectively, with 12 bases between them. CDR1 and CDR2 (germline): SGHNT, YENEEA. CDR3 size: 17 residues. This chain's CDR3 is CASSLEAPRGSGNTIYF. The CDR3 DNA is TGTGCCAGCAGCTTAGAGGCCCCCAGGGGCTCTGGAAACACCATATATTTT.

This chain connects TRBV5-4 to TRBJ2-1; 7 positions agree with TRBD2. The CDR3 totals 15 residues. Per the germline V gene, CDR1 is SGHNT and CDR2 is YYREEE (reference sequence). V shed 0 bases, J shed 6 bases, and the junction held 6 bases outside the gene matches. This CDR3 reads CASSLAGGELNEQFF. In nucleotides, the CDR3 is TGTGCCAGCAGCTTGGCTGGGGGGGAACTCAATGAGCAGTTCTTC.

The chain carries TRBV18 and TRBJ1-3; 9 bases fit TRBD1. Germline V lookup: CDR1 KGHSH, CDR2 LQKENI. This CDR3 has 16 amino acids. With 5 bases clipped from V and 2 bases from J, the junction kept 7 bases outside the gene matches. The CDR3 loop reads CASSSGQGSTGNTIYF. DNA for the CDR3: TGTGCCAGCTCATCTGGACAGGGGTCTACTGGAAACACCATATATTTT.

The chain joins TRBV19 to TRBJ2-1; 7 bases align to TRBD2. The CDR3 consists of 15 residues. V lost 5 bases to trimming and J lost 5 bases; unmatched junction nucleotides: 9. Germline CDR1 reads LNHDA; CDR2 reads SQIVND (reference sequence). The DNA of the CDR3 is TGTGCCAGTAGTGGGCCCCAGCGGGATCACAATGAGCAGTTCTTC. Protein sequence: CASSGPQRDHNEQFF.